Described below is a single T cell receptor beta chain sequence and its context. This sample is drawn from a study of blood T cell repertoires in COVID-19. About the study: Donors in the United States, Italy and Spain gave samples during acute or convalescent COVID-19.

Germline V CDR1 and CDR2: MNHEY, SMNVEV (reference sequence). J lost 5 bases, V lost 6 bases, and 14 bases had no gene match. CDR3 length: 17 amino acids. Assay used: immunoSEQ multiplex PCR; TCRdb lists only in-frame clones, some missing. The sample lists about half a million clones, approximately 85% occurring once. The chain combines TRBV27 with TRBJ1-5; TRBD1 matches at 9 bases. Sequencing was done on a sample of peripheral blood. The origin of this receptor is a human donor in a cohort sampled during active COVID-19. The CDR3 spells CASRFNIGTGKDQPQHF. The CDR3 nucleotides are TGTGCCAGCAGATTCAATATAGGGACAGGGAAGGATCAGCCCCAGCATTTT.